By proportion, the clone carrying this TCR beta chain is medium-sized. Its antigen is undetermined. V shed 4 bases and J shed 8 bases, with 13 bases lying between them. The CDR3 runs to 13 residues. This specimen belongs to a study of response to subunit inactivated influenza vaccine. One entry per CDR3 protein results from TCRdb running MiXCR on the RT-PCR reads. In the table there are some 500,000 distinct CDR3 sequences, 10% to 15% of which are singletons. Whole-study results and caveats: Few new T cells, the authors suggested, are recruited by each seasonal influenza vaccination.

The chain couples TRBV12-3 or TRBV12-4 to TRBJ2-3; D unresolved. The sequence was collected from a man in his fifties who received an inactivated influenza vaccine. Sequenced material: PBMCs from blood, taken roughly 46 days after vaccination. The CDR3 loop is CASSSDLPGTQYF. The CDR3 coding sequence is TGTGCCAGCAGTTCTGACTTACCGGGTACGCAGTATTTT.